This TCR beta chain was sequenced for a study of CD4 and CD8 cells across lung adenocarcinoma regions. This CDR3 region has 15 residues. Germline V lookup: CDR1 SGHRS, CDR2 YFSETQ. The patients had localized lung adenocarcinoma, a non-small cell subtype. MiXCR was run by TCRdb on the PCR reads, yielding one entry per CDR3 protein. The sample comprises 5,500 to 6,500 distinct CDR3 sequences, less than 60% of which are singletons, and 87% rests with the top ten. This receptor was obtained from a male donor with lung adenocarcinoma. The CD4 and CD8 labels of this study may be unreliable. The sample was CD8+ T cells from the margin of a lung tumor. This rearrangement joins TRBV5-1 to TRBJ2-1; 8 nucleotides agree with TRBD2. The J call could be wrong; TRBJ2-7 is a better fit for the DNA end. The CDR3 DNA reads as TGCGCCAGCGGCCCCGGGGCCGGGAGGGCCTACGAGCAGTACTTC. It yields the protein CASGPGAGRAYEQYF.